This T cell receptor (beta chain) was profiled in a study of blood T cell repertoires in COVID-19. Study-wide context: Material from acute and convalescent COVID-19 was sourced from the United States, Italy and Spain. From T cells, B-cell-depleted T cells, or PBMCs came the material, which was cDNA or gDNA.

Per the original methods: Estimation of nucleated cell counts was performed using reference gene primer amplification. This table comes from immunoSEQ multiplex PCR, and its TCRdb copy is limited to in-frame clones, with some not included. V and J calls and clone size are those listed in that table; D and trimming were worked out from the DNA. The table records 20,000 to 25,000 clones, almost 85% of them present only once. The CDR3 runs to 18 residues. The J segment lost 1 base and the V segment lost 5 bases, leaving 10 bases of the junction unmatched. CDR1 is SGHRS, CDR2 YFSETQ, per germline. Sequencing input: peripheral blood. The receptor was isolated from a man aged 35 to 55 with acute or convalescent COVID-19. The V and J genes are TRBV5-1 and TRBJ2-1; 12 bases align to TRBD2. This chain's CDR3 is CASRRLLAGGGSYNEQFF. As DNA, the CDR3 is TGCGCCAGCAGAAGGTTGCTAGCGGGAGGGGGGTCCTACAATGAGCAGTTCTTC.